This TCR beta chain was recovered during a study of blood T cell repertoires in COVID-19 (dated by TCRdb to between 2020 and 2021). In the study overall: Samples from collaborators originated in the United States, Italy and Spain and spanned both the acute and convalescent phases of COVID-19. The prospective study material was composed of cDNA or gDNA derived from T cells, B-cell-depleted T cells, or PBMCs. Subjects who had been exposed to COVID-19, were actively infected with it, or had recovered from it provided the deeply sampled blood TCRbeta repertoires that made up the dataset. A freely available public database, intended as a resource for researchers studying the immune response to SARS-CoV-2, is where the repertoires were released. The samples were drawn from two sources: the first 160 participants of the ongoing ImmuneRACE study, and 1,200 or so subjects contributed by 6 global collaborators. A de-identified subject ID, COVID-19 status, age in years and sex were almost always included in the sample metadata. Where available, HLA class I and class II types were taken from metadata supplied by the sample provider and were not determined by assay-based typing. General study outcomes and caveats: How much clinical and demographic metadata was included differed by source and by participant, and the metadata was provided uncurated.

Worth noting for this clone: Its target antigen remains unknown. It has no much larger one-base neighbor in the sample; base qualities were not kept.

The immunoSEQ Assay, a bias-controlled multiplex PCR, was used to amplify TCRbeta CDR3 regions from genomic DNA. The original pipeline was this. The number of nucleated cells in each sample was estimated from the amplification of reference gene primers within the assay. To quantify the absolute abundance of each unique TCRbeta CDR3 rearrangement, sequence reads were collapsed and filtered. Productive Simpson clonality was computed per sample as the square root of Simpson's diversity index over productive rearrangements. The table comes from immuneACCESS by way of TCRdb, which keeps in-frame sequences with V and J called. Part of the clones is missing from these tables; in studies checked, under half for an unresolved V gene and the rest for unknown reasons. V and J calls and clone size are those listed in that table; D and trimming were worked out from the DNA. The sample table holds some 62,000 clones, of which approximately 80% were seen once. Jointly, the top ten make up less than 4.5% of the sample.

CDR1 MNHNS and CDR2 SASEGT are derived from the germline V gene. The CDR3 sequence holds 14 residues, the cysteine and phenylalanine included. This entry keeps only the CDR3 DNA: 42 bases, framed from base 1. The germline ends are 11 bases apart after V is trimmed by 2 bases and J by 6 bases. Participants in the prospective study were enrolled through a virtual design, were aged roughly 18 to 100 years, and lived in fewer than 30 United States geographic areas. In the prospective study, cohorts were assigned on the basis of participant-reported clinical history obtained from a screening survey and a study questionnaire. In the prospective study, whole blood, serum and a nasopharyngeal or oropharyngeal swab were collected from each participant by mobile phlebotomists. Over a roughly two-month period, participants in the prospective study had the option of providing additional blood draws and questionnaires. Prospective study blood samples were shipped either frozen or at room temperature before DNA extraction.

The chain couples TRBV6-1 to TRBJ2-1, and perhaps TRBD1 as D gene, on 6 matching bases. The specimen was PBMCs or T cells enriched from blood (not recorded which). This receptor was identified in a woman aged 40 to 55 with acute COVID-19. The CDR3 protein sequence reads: CASSELQGPNEQFF. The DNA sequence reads TGTGCCAGCAGTGAACTACAGGGACCCAATGAGCAGTTCTTC.